The 24 T cell receptor beta chains presented below share a single source sample, sequenced in a study of T cell changes during pregnancy in multiple sclerosis. Method: immunoSEQ multiplex PCR; TCRdb's copy keeps in-frame clones and lacks some. The sample gives under 75,000 clones, around 92% of which show up once; 2.3% is in the top ten. Source: peripheral blood, taken in the first trimester of pregnancy. The source of these receptors is a female donor with multiple sclerosis, enrolled in a pregnancy study.

The V call is TRBV2, the J call TRBJ2-3; perhaps TRBD2 as D (5 bases). Trimming removed 1 base from V and 8 bases from J, with 13 bases in between. The CDR3 has 14 amino acids. The germline CDR1 and CDR2 sequences are SNHLY and FYNNEI. The CDR3 nucleotides read TGTGCCAGCAGTGAAGGCCTAGCCCTAGCTACGCAGTATTTT. It yields the protein CASSEGLALATQYF.

The V gene is TRBV5-1, the J gene TRBJ2-7, with 7 positions matching TRBD1. The CDR3 consists of 15 residues. V shed 4 bases and J 1 base; nucleotides not matched to a gene: 8. Looked up from germline, CDR1 is SGHRS and CDR2 is YFSETQ. The CDR3 region is CASSPSVTGSYEQYF. For the CDR3, the DNA is TGCGCCAGCAGCCCCTCCGTGACAGGGTCCTACGAGCAGTACTTC. The full variable domain, with the rest looked up from reference TRBV5-1 and TRBJ2-7, is KAGVTQTPRYLIKTRGQQVTLSCSPISGHRSVSWYQQTPGQGLQFLFEYFSETQRNKGNFPGRFSGRQFSNSRSEMNVSTLELGDSALYLCASSPSVTGSYEQYFGPGTRLTVT.

A single count supports this clone. The V gene is TRBV30, the J gene TRBJ1-2; D is uncertain. This CDR3 region has 16 residues. Germline loops: CDR1 GTSNPN, CDR2 SVGIG (reference sequence). Trimming shortened V by 3 bases and J by 4 bases, and 21 bases separated the two germline ends. This CDR3 is CAWSKFRSLPAYGYTF. In DNA, the CDR3 is TGTGCCTGGAGCAAATTCAGGTCCCTTCCCGCCTATGGCTACACCTTC.

The gene calls are TRBV30 and TRBJ2-2; D is perhaps TRBD1 (5 bases). The germline gives CDR1 GTSNPN, CDR2 SVGIG (reference sequence). CDR3 length: 15 residues. V lost 0 bases, J lost 5 bases, and 13 bases lay in between. DNA of the CDR3: TGTGCCTGGAGTGTCTCTCTCCAGGGTACCGGGGAGCTGTTTTTT. It encodes CAWSVSLQGTGELFF.

The V call is TRBV6-4, the J call TRBJ2-3; weak D call: TRBD2 (6 bases). The CDR3 loop spans 15 amino acids. The V and J ends lost 3 bases and 5 bases respectively, with 15 bases between them. Germline V CDR1 and CDR2: MRHNA, SNTAGT. Here the CDR3 reads CASSEGGLDGDTQYF. Written as DNA, the CDR3 is TGTGCCAGCAGTGAGGGGGGATTAGATGGAGATACGCAGTATTTT.

There are a few counts of this clone. This rearrangement joins TRBV6-1 to TRBJ1-4; D remains unclear. This CDR3 is built from 16 residues. With 2 bases removed from V and 4 bases from J, the gap between germline ends came to 14 bases. CDR1 and CDR2 from the germline V gene are MNHNS and SASEGT. CDR3: CASSEKAGSGNEKLFF. The CDR3 bases are TGTGCCAGCAGTGAAAAGGCCGGCAGCGGTAATGAAAAACTGTTTTTT.

The CDR3: CASSFGQGGSYNEQFF. Written as DNA, the CDR3 is TGCGCCAGCAGCTTTGGACAGGGGGGCTCCTACAATGAGCAGTTCTTC. The chain joins TRBV5-1 to TRBJ2-1, with 10 bases lining up with TRBD1. The CDR3 spans 16 residues. Germline V lookup: CDR1 SGHRS, CDR2 YFSETQ. After removal of 2 bases from V and 0 bases from J, the junction contained 2 bases not matched to a gene.

This clone was seen more than once but under ten times. V and J are TRBV19 and TRBJ1-6; D is possibly TRBD1 (5 bases). Trimming stripped 5 bases from V and 7 bases from J, with 15 bases between. Germline CDR1 and CDR2: LNHDA and SQIVND (reference sequence). This CDR3 has 15 amino acids. CDR3 in amino acids: CASSSGTLGNSPLHF. The CDR3 DNA reads as TGTGCCAGTAGTTCCGGGACTTTGGGCAATTCACCCCTCCACTTT.

Only a few counts were recorded for this clone. This sequence joins TRBV4-1 and TRBJ1-2; 7 nucleotides agree with TRBD1. V trimming: 2 bases; J trimming: 3 bases; junction bases outside the gene matches: 6. Germline values: CDR1 MGHRA, CDR2 YSYEKL. CDR3 length: 15 amino acids. As DNA, the CDR3 is TGCGCCAGCAGCCAAAGCTTGACAGGGCACTATGGCTACACCTTC. Translated: CASSQSLTGHYGYTF.

The chain employs TRBV7-8 and TRBJ2-2; D gene unclear. The V end lost 1 base, the J end lost 5 bases, and 8 bases lay between the germline ends. CDR1 and CDR2 from the germline V gene are SGHVS and FQNEAQ. This CDR3 has 14 amino acids. The CDR3 DNA sequence: TGTGCCAGCAGCTTAGGACGGCGGACCGGGGAGCTGTTTTTT. It yields the protein CASSLGRRTGELFF.

The chain recombines TRBV21-1 with TRBJ1-2; the table calls TRBD1, which could not be checked here. TRBV21-1 is reported as a pseudogene. The CDR3 loop spans 16 amino acids. The CDR3 reads CASSKEGRGPYYGYTF. CDR3 sequence (DNA): TGTGCCAGCAGCAAAGAAGGAAGGGGGCCATACTATGGCTACACCTTC.

The chain carries TRBV7-9 and TRBJ1-4, with D uncertain. The germline CDR1 and CDR2 sequences are SEHNR and FQNEAQ (reference sequence). This CDR3 comprises 15 residues. V gave up 5 bases and J gave up 7 bases, with 17 bases separating them. The CDR3 loop reads CASSPPASGFEKLFF. The CDR3 DNA reads TGTGCCAGCAGCCCCCCAGCGTCGGGGTTTGAAAAACTGTTTTTT.

The chain uses TRBV21-1 and TRBJ2-1; no DNA check was done on the table's D call, TRBD2. TRBV21-1 is shown as a pseudogene. This CDR3 is 18 amino acids long. The CDR3 DNA reads TGTGCCAGCAGCTTAATACTAGCGGGAGTGACTCTCTACAATGAGCAGTTCTTC. Protein sequence: CASSLILAGVTLYNEQFF.

The CDR3 region is CATSRARTGNYEQYF. Here the CDR3 DNA reads TGTGCCACCAGCAGGGCCCGGACAGGGAATTACGAGCAGTACTTC. J is TRBJ2-7 and V is TRBV15; 8 bases map to TRBD1. CDR1 is LNHNV, CDR2 YYDKDF, per germline (reference sequence). CDR3 length: 15 amino acids. V lost 3 bases and J lost 4; bases outside the gene matches: 8.

The rearrangement joins TRBV10-1 to TRBJ2-7, with 8 bases matching TRBD1. V trimming: 6 bases; J trimming: 0 bases; junction bases outside the gene matches: 10. There are 16 residues in the CDR3. Germline values: CDR1 WNHNN, CDR2 SYGVQD (reference sequence). CDR3 sequence reads: CASRIRDRSVSYEQYF. CDR3 bases: TGCGCCAGCAGGATAAGGGACAGGTCAGTCTCCTACGAGCAGTACTTC.

This sequence joins TRBV19 and TRBJ2-5; 13 bases align to TRBD2. This CDR3 is built from 17 residues. Trimming cost V 5 bases and J 2 bases; bases outside gene matches: 8. The V gene's germline CDR1 is LNHDA and CDR2 SQIVND (reference sequence). CDR3 DNA sequence: TGTGCCAGTAGTCCCAGTAAACTAGCGGGGGGGCAAGAGACCCAGTACTTC. Translated, it gives CASSPSKLAGGQETQYF.

The V gene is TRBV6-1, the J gene TRBJ2-1; no clear D. From germline, CDR1 is MNHNS and CDR2 SASEGT. The CDR3 extends over 15 amino acids. The V end was cut by 4 bases, the J end by 1 base, with 11 bases between. DNA of the CDR3: TGTGCCAGCAGTGGTTTGCGTAGTTCCTACAATGAGCAGTTCTTC. Its translation is CASSGLRSSYNEQFF.

This clone was seen just once. The genes are TRBV28 and TRBJ2-1, with TRBD1 identical over 11 bases. Germline-derived CDR1 and CDR2 are MDHEN and SYDVKM. CDR3 length: 14 amino acids. The V segment lost 10 bases and the J segment 1 base; nucleotides outside the gene matches: 3. In nucleotides, the CDR3 is TGTGCCACGGGACAGGGGGAATCCTACAATGAGCAGTTCTTC. This translates into CATGQGESYNEQFF.

This chain joins TRBV7-9 and TRBJ1-5; possible D gene TRBD1, 6 bases. Trimming removed 8 bases from V and 2 bases from J, with 7 bases in between. There are 12 residues in the CDR3. Germline assignment: CDR1 SEHNR and CDR2 FQNEAQ (reference sequence). CDR3 amino acids: CASGQRNQPQHF. In nucleotides, the CDR3 is TGTGCCAGCGGACAGCGCAATCAGCCCCAGCATTTT.

The V and J genes are TRBV6-6 and TRBJ2-6, with D maybe TRBD1 (5 bases). V was shortened by 0 bases and J by 4 bases, with 7 bases between the two germline ends. The CDR3 totals 15 residues. Germline loops: CDR1 MNHNY, CDR2 SVGAGI (reference sequence). The CDR3 loop reads CASSYSGAGANVLTF. For the CDR3, the DNA is TGTGCCAGCAGTTACTCAGGGGCAGGGGCCAACGTCCTGACTTTC.

The chain carries TRBV7-3 and TRBJ1-2; D is unclear. Trimming cost V 0 bases and J 6 bases, with 11 bases left between them. Germline CDR1 reads SGHTA; CDR2 reads FQGTGA. The CDR3 totals 14 residues. CDR3 loop: CASSLTGRGHGYTF. The CDR3 nucleotides are TGTGCCAGCAGCTTAACTGGCAGAGGGCATGGCTACACCTTC.

The chain employs TRBV6-1 and TRBJ2-5; 16 bases match TRBD2. This CDR3 has 19 amino acids. With V trimmed by 3 bases and J by 5 bases, 12 bases remained unmatched. Germline CDR1 reads MNHNS; CDR2 reads SASEGT. Written as DNA, the CDR3 is TGTGCCAGCAGTGATCGCACTCCGGGACTAGCGGGGGGGCGGGAGACCCAGTACTTC. Residues: CASSDRTPGLAGGRETQYF.

The J gene is TRBJ2-7, the V gene TRBV6-5, with D possibly matching TRBD1 (5 bases). Between the trimmed V and J ends, which lost 6 bases and 4 bases, there was a span of 16 bases. The CDR3 is 14 amino acids. Per germline, CDR1 MNHEY and CDR2 SVGAGI. CDR3 amino acids: CASRRTQGEYEQYF. Here the CDR3 DNA reads TGTGCCAGCAGACGAACTCAAGGGGAATACGAGCAGTACTTC.

This sequence joins TRBV28 and TRBJ2-1; 12 bases line up with TRBD2. Losses at the gene ends were 5 bases for V and 5 bases for J; bases not matched to a gene: 7. The CDR3 totals 16 residues. Germline CDR1 and CDR2: MDHEN and SYDVKM. CDR3 nucleotides: TGTGCCAGCAGTCGACTAGCGGGAGTTCAGGACAATGAGCAGTTCTTC. Translating gives CASSRLAGVQDNEQFF.